This entry describes one T cell receptor (beta chain). The sample comes from a study of blood T cell repertoires in COVID-19. Overall study context: The United States, Italy and Spain were the sources of the acute and convalescent COVID-19 samples.

Researchers sorted participants into cohorts using their self-reported clinical history. Profiled with immunoSEQ multiplex PCR; TCRdb holds only in-frame clones, not every one. The sample shows about 310,000 clones, about 87% of them seen only once. The CDR3 extends over 17 amino acids. In germline, CDR1 is SEHNR, CDR2 FQNEAQ (reference sequence). V dropped 5 bases and J dropped 3 bases, with 22 bases sitting between them. This TCR came from a woman under 30 who had recovered from COVID-19. The chain uses TRBV7-9 and TRBJ1-1; D is undetermined. The sequencing input was PBMCs or T cells enriched from blood (not recorded which). The CDR3 reads CASSTKPGQGRDTEAFF. CDR3 sequence (DNA): TGTGCCAGCAGCACTAAACCGGGCCAAGGGAGGGACACTGAAGCTTTCTTT.